The text below deals with one T cell receptor beta chain. What it binds is not known. Per germline, CDR1 SGHTA and CDR2 FQGNSA. This CDR3 has 14 amino acids. The sample is drawn from a study of T cells expressing NK-cell markers. Whole-study context: Seropositivity for HCMV was found in seven of the eight sequenced donors, with one seronegative.

Study-level findings and limits: Of the CD8+ T cells in roughly 6 donors, about 1.0-7.0% belonged to dominant NKG2C+ clonotypes. The CD3+CD56-NKG2C+ fraction was also led by these clonotypes in several donors.

Reanalyzing the 5' RACE reads, TCRdb keeps one entry per CDR3 protein, without DNA. Here the sample table reports about 460,000 distinct CDR3 sequences. The sequence was obtained from a woman aged 45-65 years in good health. This chain links TRBV7-2 with TRBJ2-7. The specimen was blood T cells: a sorted CD56 or NKG2C T cell subset, CD4+ or CD8+ T cells, or bulk PBMC T cells (not recorded which). CDR3 amino acids: CASSQRRNGAEQYF.